This T cell receptor beta chain was captured by sequencing in a study of PD-L1 blockade in urothelial cancer. Germline CDR1 is SGHRS and CDR2 is YFSETQ. This CDR3 region has 15 residues. With 0 bases removed from V and 2 bases from J, the gap between germline ends came to 11 bases. The data were produced by immunoSEQ multiplex PCR, yet TCRdb's version contains in-frame clones alone and is incomplete. The sample includes about 81,000 clones, 90% of them seen just once. Every patient provided from 1 to 8 samples, collected pretreatment and on-treatment. The clonotype was recovered from a man aged 55-75 years with urothelial cancer. The chain joins TRBV5-1 to TRBJ1-1; possibly TRBD1 for D (5 bases). Specimen: PBMCs, collected around atezolizumab (anti-PD-L1) treatment. The CDR3, as DNA: TGCGCCAGCAGCTTGGAAACAGGTCCTAACACTGAAGCTTTCTTT. It specifies CASSLETGPNTEAFF.